This T cell receptor (beta chain) was obtained from a study of T cells in Graves' hyperthyroidism and ophthalmopathy. The CDR3 loop spans 18 amino acids. The V end was cut by 5 bases, the J end by 1 base, with 23 bases between. About this clonotype: The target antigen is unknown.

The study, taken as a whole, reports: Most clonotypes expanded in thyroid above 0.001 were likewise present in blood.

Exclusion of a patient resulted from uncontrolled infection, other autoimmune disease, pregnancy or lactation. Every diagnosis used clinical symptoms, serum thyroxine and TRAb, thyroid ultrasound and orbital computed tomography. RNA transcripts gave rise to amplified TCR beta CDR3 regions. HTBI primers were used for first-round RT-PCR of the TCR CDR3. TCRdb used MiXCR to reprocess the multiplex PCR reads, holding one entry per CDR3 protein. The sample lists a few hundred thousand distinct CDR3 sequences, 40% to 55% occurring once. The sequenced material came from peripheral blood or thyroid tissue (not recorded which). The V and J genes are TRBV12-3 or TRBV12-4 and TRBJ1-1; D not resolved. This clonotype was obtained from an adult woman with Graves' disease, either hyperthyroidism or ophthalmopathy (not recorded which). Written as DNA, the CDR3 is TGTGCCAGCAGTGAACAGAGGAGCTCTGGACGCACGAACACTGAAGCTTTCTTT. It specifies CASSEQRSSGRTNTEAFF.